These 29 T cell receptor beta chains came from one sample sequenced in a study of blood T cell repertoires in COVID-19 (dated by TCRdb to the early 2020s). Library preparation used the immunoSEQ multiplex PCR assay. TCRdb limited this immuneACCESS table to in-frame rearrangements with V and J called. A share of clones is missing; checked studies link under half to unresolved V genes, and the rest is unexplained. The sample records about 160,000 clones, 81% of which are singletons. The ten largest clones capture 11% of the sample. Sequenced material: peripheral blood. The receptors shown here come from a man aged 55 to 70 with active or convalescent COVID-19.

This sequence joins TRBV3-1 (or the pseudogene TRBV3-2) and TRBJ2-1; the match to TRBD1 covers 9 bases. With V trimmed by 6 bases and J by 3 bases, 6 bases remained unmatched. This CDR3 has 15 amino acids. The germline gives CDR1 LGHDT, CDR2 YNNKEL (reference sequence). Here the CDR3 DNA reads TGTGCCAGCAGGACATGGACAGGGGACTACAATGAGCAGTTCTTC. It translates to CASRTWTGDYNEQFF.

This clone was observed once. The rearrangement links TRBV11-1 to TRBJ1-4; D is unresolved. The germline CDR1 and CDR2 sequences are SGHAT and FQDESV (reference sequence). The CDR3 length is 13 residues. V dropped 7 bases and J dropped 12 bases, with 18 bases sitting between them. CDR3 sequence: CASTALGGGQLFF. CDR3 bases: TGTGCCAGCACCGCTCTCGGAGGTGGACAACTGTTTTTT.

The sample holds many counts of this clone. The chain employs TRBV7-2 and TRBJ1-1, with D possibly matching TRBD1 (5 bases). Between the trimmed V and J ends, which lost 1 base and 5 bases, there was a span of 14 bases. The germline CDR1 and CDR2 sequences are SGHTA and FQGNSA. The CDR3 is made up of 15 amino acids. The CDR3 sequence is CASSLGLRRGTEAFF. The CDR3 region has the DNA TGTGCCAGCAGCTTAGGTCTACGGCGGGGGACTGAAGCTTTCTTT.

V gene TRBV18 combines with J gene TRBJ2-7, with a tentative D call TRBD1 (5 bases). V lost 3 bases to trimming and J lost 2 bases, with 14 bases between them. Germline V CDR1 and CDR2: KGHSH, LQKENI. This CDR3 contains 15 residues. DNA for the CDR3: TGTGCCAGCTCACCCTCCCCTCGGACAACCTACGAGCAGTACTTC. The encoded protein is CASSPSPRTTYEQYF.

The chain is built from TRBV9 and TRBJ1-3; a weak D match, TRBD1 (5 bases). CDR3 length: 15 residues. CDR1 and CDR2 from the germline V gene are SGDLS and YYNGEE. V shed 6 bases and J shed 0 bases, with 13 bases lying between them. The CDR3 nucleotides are TGTGCCAGCAACAGGAGTCCCGACTCTGGAAACACCATATATTTT. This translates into CASNRSPDSGNTIYF.

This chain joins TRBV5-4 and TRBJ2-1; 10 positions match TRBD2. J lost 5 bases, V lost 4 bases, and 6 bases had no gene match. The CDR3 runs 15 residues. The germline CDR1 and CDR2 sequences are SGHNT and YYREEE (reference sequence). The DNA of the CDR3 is TGTGCCAGCAGCGCCGTGACTAGCGGGCACAATGAGCAGTTCTTC. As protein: CASSAVTSGHNEQFF.

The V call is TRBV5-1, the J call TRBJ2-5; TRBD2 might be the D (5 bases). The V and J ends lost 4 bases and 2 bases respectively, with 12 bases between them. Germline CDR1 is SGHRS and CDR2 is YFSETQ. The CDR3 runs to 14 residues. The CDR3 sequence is CASSLNSGQETQYF. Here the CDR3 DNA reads TGCGCCAGCAGCCTAAACAGCGGACAAGAGACCCAGTACTTC.

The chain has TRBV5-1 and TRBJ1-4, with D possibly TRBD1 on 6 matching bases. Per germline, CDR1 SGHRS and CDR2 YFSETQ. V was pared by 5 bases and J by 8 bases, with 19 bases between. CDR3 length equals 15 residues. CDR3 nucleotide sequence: TGCGCCAGCAGTGTCCTGCCAGGGGTCGGGGAAAAACTGTTTTTT. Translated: CASSVLPGVGEKLFF.

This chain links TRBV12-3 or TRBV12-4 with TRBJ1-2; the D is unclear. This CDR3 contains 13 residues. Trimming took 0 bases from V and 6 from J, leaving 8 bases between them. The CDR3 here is CASSLARSDGYTF. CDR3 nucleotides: TGTGCCAGCAGTTTAGCCAGATCCGATGGCTACACCTTC.

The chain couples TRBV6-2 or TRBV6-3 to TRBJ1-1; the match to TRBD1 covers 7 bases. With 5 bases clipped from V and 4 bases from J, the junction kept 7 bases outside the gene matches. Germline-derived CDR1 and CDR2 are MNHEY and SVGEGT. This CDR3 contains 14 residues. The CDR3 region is CASSPQGLGTEAFF. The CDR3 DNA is TGTGCCAGCAGTCCACAGGGGTTAGGCACTGAAGCTTTCTTT.

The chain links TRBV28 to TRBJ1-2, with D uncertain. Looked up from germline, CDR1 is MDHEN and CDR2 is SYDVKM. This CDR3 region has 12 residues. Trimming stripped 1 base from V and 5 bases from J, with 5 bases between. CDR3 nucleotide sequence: TGTGCCAGCAGTTTATACGGGTATGGCTACACCTTC. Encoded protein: CASSLYGYGYTF.

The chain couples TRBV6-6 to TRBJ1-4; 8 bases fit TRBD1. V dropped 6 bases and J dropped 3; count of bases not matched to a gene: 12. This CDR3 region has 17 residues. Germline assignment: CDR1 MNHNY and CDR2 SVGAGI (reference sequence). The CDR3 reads CASSRDRGTKANEKLFF. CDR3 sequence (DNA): TGTGCCAGCAGCCGAGACAGGGGAACTAAAGCTAATGAAAAACTGTTTTTT.

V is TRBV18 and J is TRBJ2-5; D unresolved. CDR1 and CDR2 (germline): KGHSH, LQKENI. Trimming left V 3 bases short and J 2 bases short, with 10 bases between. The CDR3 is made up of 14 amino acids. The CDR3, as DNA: TGTGCCAGCTCACCGGGCCAGTCACAAGAGACCCAGTACTTC. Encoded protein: CASSPGQSQETQYF.

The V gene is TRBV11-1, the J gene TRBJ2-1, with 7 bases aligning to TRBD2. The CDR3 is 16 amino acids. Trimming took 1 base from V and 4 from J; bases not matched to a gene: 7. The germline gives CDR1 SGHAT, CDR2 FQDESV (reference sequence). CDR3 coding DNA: TGTGCCAGCAGCTTAGTGGCGGGAGTAAATTACAATGAGCAGTTCTTC. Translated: CASSLVAGVNYNEQFF.

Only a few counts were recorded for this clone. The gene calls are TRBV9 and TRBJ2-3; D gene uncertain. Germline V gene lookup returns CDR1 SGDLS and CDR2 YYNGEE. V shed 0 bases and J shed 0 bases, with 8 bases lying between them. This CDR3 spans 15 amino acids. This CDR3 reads CASSVGSTSTDTQYF. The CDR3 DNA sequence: TGTGCCAGCAGCGTAGGGTCGACTAGCACAGATACGCAGTATTTT.

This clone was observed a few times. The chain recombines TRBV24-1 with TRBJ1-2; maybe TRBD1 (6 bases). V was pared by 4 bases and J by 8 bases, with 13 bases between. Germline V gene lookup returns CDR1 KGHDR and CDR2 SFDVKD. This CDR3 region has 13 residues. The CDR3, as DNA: TGTGCCACCAGTGACCATGGACAGCACGGCTACACCTTC. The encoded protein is CATSDHGQHGYTF.

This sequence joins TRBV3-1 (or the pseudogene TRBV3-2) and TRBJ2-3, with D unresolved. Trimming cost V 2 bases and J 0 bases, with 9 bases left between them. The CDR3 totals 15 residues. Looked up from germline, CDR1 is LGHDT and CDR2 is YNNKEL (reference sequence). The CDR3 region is CASSQPWPSTDTQYF. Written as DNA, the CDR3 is TGTGCCAGCAGCCAACCCTGGCCAAGCACAGATACGCAGTATTTT.

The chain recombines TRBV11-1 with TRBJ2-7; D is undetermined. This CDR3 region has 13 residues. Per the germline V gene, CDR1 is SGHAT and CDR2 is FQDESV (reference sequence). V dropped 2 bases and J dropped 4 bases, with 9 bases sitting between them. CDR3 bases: TGTGCCAGCAGCTTAACGCAGGAATACGAGCAGTACTTC. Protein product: CASSLTQEYEQYF.

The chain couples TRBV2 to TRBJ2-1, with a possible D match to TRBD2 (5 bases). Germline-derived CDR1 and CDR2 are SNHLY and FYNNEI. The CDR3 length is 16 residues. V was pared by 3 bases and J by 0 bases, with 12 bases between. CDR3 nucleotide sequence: TGTGCCAGCAGTGATCGGTCGGGGAGCTCCTACAATGAGCAGTTCTTC. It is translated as CASSDRSGSSYNEQFF.

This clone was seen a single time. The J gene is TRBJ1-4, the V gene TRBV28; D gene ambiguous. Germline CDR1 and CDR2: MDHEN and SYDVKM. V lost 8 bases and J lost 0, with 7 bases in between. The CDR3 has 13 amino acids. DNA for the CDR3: TGTGCCAGCCAGGCTGCAACTAATGAAAAACTGTTTTTT. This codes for CASQAATNEKLFF.

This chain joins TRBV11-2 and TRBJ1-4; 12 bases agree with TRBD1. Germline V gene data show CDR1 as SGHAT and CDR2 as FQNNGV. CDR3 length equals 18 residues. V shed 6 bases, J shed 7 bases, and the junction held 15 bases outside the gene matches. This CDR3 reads CASRRPGQGARISEKLFF. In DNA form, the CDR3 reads TGTGCCAGCAGGCGACCGGGACAGGGGGCGCGGATAAGTGAAAAACTGTTTTTT.

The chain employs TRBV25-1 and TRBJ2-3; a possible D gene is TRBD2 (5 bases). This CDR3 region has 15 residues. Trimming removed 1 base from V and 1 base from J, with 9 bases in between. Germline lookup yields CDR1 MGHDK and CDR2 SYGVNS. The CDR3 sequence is CASSEFEGRTDTQYF. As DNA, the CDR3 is TGTGCCAGCAGTGAATTCGAGGGCCGCACAGATACGCAGTATTTT.

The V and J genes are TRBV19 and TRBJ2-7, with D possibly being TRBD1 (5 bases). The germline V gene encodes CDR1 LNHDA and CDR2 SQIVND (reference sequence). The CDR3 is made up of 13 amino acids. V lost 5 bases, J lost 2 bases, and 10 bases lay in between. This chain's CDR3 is CASSPGPAYEQYF. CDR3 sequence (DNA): TGTGCCAGTAGTCCAGGGCCAGCCTACGAGCAGTACTTC.

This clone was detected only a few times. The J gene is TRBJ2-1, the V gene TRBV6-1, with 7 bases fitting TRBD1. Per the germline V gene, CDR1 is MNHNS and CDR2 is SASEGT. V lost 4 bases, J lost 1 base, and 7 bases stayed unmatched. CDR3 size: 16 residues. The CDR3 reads CASSASRDSSYNEQFF. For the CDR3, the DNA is TGTGCCAGCAGTGCAAGCCGGGACAGTTCCTACAATGAGCAGTTCTTC.

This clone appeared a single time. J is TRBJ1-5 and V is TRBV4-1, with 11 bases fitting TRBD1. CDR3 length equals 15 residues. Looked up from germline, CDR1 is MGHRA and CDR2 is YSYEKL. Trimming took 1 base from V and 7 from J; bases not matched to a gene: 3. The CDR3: CASSQAGTGGQPQHF. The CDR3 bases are TGCGCCAGCAGCCAAGCCGGGACAGGGGGACAGCCCCAGCATTTT.

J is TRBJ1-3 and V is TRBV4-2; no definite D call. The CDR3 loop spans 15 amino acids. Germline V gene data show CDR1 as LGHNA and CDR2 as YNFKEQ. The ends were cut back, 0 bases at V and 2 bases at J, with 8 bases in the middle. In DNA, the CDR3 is TGTGCCAGCAGCCAAGAGAGATTGACTGGAAACACCATATATTTT. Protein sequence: CASSQERLTGNTIYF.

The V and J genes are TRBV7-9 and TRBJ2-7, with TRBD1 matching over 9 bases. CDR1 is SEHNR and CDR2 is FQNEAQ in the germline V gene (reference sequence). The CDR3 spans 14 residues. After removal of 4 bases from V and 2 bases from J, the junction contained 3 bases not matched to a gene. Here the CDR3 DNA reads TGTGCCAGCAGCTCAACAGGGGGCACCTACGAGCAGTACTTC. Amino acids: CASSSTGGTYEQYF.

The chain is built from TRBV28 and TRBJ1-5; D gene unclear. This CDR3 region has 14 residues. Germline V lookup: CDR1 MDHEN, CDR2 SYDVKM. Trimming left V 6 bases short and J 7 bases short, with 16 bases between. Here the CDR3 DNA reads TGTGCCAGCAGGTTCCAGGCGGGTTCCCAGCCCCAGCATTTT. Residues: CASRFQAGSQPQHF.

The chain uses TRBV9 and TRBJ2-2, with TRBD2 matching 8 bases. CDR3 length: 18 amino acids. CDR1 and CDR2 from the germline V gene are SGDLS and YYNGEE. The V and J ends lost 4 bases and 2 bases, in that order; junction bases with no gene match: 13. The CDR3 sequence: CASSPGGALGGNTGELFF. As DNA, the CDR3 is TGTGCCAGCAGCCCCGGGGGGGCTCTTGGTGGTAACACCGGGGAGCTGTTTTTT.